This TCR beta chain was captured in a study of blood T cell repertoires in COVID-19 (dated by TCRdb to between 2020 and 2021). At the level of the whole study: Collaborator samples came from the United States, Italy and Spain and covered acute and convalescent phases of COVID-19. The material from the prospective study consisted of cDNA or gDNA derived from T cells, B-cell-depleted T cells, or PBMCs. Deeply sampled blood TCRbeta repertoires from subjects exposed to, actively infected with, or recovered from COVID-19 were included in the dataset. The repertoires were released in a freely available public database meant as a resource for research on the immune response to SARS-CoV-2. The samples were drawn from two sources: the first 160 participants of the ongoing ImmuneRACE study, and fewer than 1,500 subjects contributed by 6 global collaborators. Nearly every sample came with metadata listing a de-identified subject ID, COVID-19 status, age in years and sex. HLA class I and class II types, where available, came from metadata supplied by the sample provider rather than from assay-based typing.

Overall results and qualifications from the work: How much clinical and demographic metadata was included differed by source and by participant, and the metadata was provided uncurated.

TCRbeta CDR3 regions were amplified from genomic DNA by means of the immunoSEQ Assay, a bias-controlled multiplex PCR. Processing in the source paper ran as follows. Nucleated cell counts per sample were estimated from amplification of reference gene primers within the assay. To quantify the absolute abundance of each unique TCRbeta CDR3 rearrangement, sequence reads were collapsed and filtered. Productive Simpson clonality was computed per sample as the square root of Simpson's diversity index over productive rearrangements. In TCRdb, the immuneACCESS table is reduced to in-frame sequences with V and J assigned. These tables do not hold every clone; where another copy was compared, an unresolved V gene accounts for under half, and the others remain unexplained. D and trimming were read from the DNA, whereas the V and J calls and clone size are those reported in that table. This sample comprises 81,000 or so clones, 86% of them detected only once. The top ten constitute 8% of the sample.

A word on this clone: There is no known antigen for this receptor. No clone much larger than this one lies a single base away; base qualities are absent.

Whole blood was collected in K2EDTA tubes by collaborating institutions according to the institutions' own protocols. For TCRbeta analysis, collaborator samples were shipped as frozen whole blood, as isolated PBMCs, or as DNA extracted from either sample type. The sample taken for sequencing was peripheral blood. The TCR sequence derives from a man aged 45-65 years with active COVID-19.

The DNA reads TGTGCCAGCAGGCGGACAGACCAAGAGACCCAGTACTTC. Translated, it reads CASRRTDQETQYF. The rearranged chain carries TRBV28 and TRBJ2-5; possibly the D gene is TRBD1, per 6 matching bases. In the germline V gene, CDR1 corresponds to MDHEN and CDR2 to SYDVKM. V was cut back by 6 bases and J by 0 bases, leaving a gap of 8 bases between them. From the cysteine up to the phenylalanine, the CDR3 has a length of 13 residues. Only CDR3 DNA remains: 39 bases, in frame from the first base.